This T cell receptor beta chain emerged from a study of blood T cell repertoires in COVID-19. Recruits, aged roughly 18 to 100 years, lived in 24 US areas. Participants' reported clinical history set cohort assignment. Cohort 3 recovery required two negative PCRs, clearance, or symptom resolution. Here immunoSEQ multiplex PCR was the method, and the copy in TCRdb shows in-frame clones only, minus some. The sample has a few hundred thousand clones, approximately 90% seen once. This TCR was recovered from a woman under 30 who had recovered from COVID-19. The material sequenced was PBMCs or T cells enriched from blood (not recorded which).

Here the CDR3 reads CASSLRQGSTNEKLFF. CDR3 in DNA: TGTGCCAGCAGTCTAAGACAGGGATCAACTAATGAAAAACTGTTTTTT. The V gene is TRBV28, the J gene TRBJ1-4, with 7 positions matching TRBD1. J gave up 0 bases and V 5 bases, and 6 bases lay outside the gene matches. Germline V CDR1 and CDR2: MDHEN, SYDVKM. The CDR3 is 16 amino acids.